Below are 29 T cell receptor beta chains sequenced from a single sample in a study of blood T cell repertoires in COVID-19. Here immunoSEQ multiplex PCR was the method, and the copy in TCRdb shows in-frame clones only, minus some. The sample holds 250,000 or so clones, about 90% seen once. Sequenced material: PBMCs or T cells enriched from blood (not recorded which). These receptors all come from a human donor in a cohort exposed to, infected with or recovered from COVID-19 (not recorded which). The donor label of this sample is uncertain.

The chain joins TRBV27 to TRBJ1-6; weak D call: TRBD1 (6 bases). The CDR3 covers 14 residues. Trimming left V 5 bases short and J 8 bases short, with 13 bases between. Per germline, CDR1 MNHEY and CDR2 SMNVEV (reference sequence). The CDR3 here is CASSAGVDYSPLHF. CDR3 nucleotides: TGTGCCAGCAGTGCAGGGGTCGATTATTCACCCCTCCACTTT.

CDR3 amino acids: CASSPGQESYEQYF. CDR3 nucleotide sequence: TGTGCCAGCAGTCCCGGACAGGAGTCCTACGAGCAGTACTTC. The J gene is TRBJ2-7, the V gene TRBV6-5; 7 nucleotides agree with TRBD1. Unmatched junction bases numbered 5, after V lost 5 bases and J lost 1 base. The V gene's germline CDR1 is MNHEY and CDR2 SVGAGI. This CDR3 contains 14 residues.

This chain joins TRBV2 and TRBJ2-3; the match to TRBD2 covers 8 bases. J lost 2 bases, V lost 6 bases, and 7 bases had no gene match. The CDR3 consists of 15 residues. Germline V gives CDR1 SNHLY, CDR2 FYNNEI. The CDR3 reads CASSSGRGATDTQYF. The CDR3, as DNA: TGTGCCAGCAGCTCAGGGCGGGGGGCCACAGATACGCAGTATTTT. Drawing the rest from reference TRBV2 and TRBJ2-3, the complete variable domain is EPEVTQTPSHQVTQMGQEVILRCVPISNHLYFYWYRQILGQKVEFLVSFYNNEISEKSEIFDDQFSVERPDGSNFTLKIRSTKLEDSAMYFCASSSGRGATDTQYFGPGTRLTVL.

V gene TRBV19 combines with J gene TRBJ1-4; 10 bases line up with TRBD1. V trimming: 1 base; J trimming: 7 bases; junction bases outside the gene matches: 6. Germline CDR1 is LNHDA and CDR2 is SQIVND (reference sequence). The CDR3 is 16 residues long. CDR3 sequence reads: CASSIVPGQGTEKLFF. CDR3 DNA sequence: TGTGCCAGTAGTATAGTCCCGGGACAGGGGACTGAAAAACTGTTTTTT. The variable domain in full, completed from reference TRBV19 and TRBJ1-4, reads DGGITQSPKYLFRKEGQNVTLSCEQNLNHDAMYWYRQDPGQGLRLIYYSQIVNDFQKGDIAEGYSVSREKKESFPLTVTSAQKNPTAFYLCASSIVPGQGTEKLFFGSGTQLSVL.

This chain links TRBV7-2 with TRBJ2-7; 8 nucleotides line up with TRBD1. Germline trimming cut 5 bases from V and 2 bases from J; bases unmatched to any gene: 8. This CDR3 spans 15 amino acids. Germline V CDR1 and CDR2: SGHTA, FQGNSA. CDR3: CASSPSGTGAYEQYF. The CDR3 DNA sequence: TGTGCCAGCAGCCCCTCCGGGACAGGAGCCTACGAGCAGTACTTC.

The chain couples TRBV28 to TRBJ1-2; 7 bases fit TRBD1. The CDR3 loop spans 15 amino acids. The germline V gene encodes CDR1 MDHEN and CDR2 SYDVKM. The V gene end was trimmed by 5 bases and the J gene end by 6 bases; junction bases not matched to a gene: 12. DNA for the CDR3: TGTGCCAGCAGTAGGGGTGACAGGGAGTTGGATGGCTACACCTTC. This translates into CASSRGDRELDGYTF.

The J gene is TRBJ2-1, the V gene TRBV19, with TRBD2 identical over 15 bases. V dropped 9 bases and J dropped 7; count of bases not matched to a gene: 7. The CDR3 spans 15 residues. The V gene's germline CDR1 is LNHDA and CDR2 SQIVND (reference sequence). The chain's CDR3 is CASRPGTSGGNEQFF. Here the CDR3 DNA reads TGTGCCAGCCGGCCCGGGACTAGCGGGGGGAATGAGCAGTTCTTC.

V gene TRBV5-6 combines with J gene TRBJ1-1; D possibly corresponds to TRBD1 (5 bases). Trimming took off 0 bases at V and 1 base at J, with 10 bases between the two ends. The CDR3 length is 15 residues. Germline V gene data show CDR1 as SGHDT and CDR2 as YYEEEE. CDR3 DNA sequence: TGTGCCAGCAGCTTGGGGGGCCTTGGGAACACTGAAGCTTTCTTT. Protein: CASSLGGLGNTEAFF.

DNA of the CDR3: TGTGCCAGTAGTAACAGGGGAGTTGGCAATCAGCCCCAGCATTTT. Translation gives CASSNRGVGNQPQHF. J is TRBJ1-5 and V is TRBV19, with 7 positions matching TRBD1. The CDR3 is made up of 15 amino acids. V lost 4 bases, J lost 2 bases, and 5 bases stayed unmatched. CDR1 LNHDA and CDR2 SQIVND come from the germline V gene (reference sequence).

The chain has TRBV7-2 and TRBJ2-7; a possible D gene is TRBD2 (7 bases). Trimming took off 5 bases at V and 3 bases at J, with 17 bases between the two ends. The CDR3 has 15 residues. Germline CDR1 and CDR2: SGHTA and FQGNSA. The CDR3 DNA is TGTGCCAGCAGCAGAGAGGGGGGGCGGTACTACGAGCAGTACTTC. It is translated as CASSREGGRYYEQYF.

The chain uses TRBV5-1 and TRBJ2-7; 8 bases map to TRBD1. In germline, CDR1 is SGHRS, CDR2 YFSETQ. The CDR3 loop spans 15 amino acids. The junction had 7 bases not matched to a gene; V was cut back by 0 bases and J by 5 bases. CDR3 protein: CASSLAGGRGHEQYF. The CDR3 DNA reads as TGCGCCAGCAGCTTGGCCGGGGGCAGGGGGCACGAGCAGTACTTC.

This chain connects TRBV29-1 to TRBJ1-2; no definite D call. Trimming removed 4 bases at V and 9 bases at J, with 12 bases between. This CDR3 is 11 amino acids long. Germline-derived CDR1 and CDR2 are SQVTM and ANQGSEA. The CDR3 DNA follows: TGCAGCGTTGTAGAAACGGGTAGCTACACCTTC. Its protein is CSVVETGSYTF. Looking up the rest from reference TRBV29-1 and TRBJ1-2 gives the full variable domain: SAVISQKPSRDICQRGTSLTIQCQVDSQVTMMFWYRQQPGQSLTLIATANQGSEATYESGFVIDKFPISRPNLTFSTLTVSNMSPEDSSIYLCSVVETGSYTFGSGTRLTVV.

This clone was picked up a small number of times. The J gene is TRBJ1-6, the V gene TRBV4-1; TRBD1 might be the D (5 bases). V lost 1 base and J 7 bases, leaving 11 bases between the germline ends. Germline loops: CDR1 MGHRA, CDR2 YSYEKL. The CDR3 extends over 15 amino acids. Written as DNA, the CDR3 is TGCGCCAGCAGCCAAGTGGGGCAAAGGAATTCACCCCTCCACTTT. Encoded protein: CASSQVGQRNSPLHF.

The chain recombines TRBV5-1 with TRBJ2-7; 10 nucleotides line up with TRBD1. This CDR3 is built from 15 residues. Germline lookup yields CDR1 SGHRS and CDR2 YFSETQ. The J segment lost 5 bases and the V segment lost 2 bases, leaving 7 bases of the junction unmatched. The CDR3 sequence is CASSFPGQGLNEQYF. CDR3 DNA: TGCGCCAGCAGCTTTCCGGGACAGGGGTTGAACGAGCAGTACTTC.

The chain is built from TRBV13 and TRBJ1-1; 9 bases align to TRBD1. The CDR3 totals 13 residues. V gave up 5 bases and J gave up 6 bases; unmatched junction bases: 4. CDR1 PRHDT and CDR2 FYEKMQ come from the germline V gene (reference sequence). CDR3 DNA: TGTGCCAGCAGCCGCAGGACAGGGGCTGAAGCTTTCTTT. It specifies CASSRRTGAEAFF.

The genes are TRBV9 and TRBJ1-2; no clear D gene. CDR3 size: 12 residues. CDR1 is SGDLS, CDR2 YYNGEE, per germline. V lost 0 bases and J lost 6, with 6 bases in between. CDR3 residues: CASSVASHGYTF. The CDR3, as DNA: TGTGCCAGCAGCGTAGCGTCCCATGGCTACACCTTC.

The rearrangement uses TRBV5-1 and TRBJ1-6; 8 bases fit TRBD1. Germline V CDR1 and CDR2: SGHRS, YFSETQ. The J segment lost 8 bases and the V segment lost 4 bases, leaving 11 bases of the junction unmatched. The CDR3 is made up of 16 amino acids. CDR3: CASSRGQAGLDSPLHF. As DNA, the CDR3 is TGCGCCAGCAGCCGGGGACAGGCGGGTCTTGATTCACCCCTCCACTTT. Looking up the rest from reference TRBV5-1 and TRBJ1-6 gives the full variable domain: KAGVTQTPRYLIKTRGQQVTLSCSPISGHRSVSWYQQTPGQGLQFLFEYFSETQRNKGNFPGRFSGRQFSNSRSEMNVSTLELGDSALYLCASSRGQAGLDSPLHFGNGTRLTVT.

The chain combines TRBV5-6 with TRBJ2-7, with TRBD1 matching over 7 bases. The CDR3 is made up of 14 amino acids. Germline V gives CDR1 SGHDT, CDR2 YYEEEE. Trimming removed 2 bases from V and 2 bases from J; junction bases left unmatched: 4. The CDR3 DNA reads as TGTGCCAGCAGCTTTAGGGGGACAGCCTACGAGCAGTACTTC. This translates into CASSFRGTAYEQYF.

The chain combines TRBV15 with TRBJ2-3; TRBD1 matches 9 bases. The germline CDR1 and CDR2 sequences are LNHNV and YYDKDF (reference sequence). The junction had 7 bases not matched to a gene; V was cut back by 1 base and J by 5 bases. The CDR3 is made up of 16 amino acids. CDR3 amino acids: CATSRGGTGKGDTQYF. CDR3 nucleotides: TGTGCCACCAGCAGAGGCGGGACAGGGAAAGGAGATACGCAGTATTTT. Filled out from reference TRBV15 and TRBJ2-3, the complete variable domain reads DAMVIQNPRYQVTQFGKPVTLSCSQTLNHNVMYWYQQKSSQAPKLLFHYYDKDFNNEADTPDNFQSRRPNTSFCFLDIRSPGLGDTAMYLCATSRGGTGKGDTQYFGPGTRLTVL.

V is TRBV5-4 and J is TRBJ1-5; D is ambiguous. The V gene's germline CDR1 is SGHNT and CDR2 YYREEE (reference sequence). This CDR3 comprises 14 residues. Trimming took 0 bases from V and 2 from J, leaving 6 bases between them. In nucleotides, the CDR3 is TGTGCCAGCAGCTTGGCCGGGGGCAATCAGCCCCAGCATTTT. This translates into CASSLAGGNQPQHF.

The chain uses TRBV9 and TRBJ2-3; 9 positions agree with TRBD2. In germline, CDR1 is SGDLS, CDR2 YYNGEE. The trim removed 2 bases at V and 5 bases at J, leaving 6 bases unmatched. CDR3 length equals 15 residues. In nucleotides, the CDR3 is TGTGCCAGCAGCGTTAGCGGGGGTAGGGGAGATACGCAGTATTTT. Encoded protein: CASSVSGGRGDTQYF.

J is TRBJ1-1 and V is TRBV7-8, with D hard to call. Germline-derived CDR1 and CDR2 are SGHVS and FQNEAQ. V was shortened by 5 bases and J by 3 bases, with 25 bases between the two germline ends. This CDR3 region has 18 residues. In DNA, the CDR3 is TGTGCCAGCAGCCCGGGGAGAGGTCTCAATATGTGGGACACTGAAGCTTTCTTT. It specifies CASSPGRGLNMWDTEAFF.

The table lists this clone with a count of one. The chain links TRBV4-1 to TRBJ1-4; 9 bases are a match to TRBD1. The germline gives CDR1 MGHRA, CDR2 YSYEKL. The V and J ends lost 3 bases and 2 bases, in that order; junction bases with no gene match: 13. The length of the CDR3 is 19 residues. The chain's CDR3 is CASSHPQGARLVTNEKLFF. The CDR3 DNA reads TGCGCCAGCAGCCACCCACAGGGGGCCCGGTTGGTGACTAATGAAAAACTGTTTTTT.

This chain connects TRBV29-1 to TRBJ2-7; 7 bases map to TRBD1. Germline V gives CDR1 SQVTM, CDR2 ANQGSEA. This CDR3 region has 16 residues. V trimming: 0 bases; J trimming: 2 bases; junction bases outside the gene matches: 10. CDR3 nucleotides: TGCAGCGTTGAAGATGGAAGGACAGGTGCCACCTACGAGCAGTACTTC. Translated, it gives CSVEDGRTGATYEQYF.

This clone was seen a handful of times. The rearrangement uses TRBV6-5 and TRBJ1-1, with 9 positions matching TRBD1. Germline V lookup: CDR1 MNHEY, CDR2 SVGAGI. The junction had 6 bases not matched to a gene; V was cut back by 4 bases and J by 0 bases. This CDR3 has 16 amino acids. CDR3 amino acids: CASSWTGEIMNTEAFF. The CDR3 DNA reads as TGTGCCAGCAGTTGGACAGGGGAAATTATGAACACTGAAGCTTTCTTT.

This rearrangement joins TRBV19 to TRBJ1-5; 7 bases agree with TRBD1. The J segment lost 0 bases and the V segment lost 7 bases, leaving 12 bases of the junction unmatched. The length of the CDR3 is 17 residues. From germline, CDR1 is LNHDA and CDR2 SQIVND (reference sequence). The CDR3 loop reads CASTPTGPLYSNQPQHF. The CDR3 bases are TGTGCCAGTACCCCGACAGGGCCTCTTTATAGCAATCAGCCCCAGCATTTT.

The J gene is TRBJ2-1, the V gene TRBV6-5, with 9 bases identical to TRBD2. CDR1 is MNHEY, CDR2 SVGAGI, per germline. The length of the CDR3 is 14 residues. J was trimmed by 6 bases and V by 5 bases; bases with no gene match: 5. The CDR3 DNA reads TGTGCCAGCAGTACGACACTAGCGGGCAATGAGCAGTTCTTC. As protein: CASSTTLAGNEQFF.

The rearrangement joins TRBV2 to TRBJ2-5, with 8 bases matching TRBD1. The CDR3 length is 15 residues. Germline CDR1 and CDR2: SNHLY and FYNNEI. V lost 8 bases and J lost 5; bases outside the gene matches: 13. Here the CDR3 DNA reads TGTGCCAGCGGTAAAGGGCAGGGGGCGCAGGAGACCCAGTACTTC. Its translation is CASGKGQGAQETQYF.

CDR3 nucleotides: TGTGCCTTACAGGGCCCTAATGAAAAACTGTTTTTT. Its protein is CALQGPNEKLFF. The V call is TRBV30, the J call TRBJ1-4; a possible D gene is TRBD1 (6 bases). Germline V gene sequence: CDR1 GTSNPN, CDR2 SVGIG (reference sequence). Between the trimmed V and J ends, which lost 7 bases and 3 bases, there was a span of 9 bases. The CDR3 runs to 12 residues.